This T cell receptor (beta chain) was retrieved from a study of shared clonotypes between healthy human individuals (dated by TCRdb to between 2020 and 2021). At the level of the whole study: The cohort included three men and a couple of women between 18 and 49 years of age. For each donor, three plates each were used for CD4 naive and CD4 memory, two plates were used for CD8 naive, and one plate was used for CD8 memory. Blood TCR repertoires of roughly 5 healthy adults were deeply sequenced to estimate repertoire size and the extent of clonotype sharing between individuals. Different laboratories and diverse techniques were used to prepare libraries and sequence TCR repertoires, to increase sequencing depth and limit assay-specific biases. Leukapheresis yielded between about 0.9 and 9.5 billion PBMCs per donor.

Using the deep immunoSEQ assay, TCR CDR3 regions were amplified from genomic DNA by multiplex PCR. Extracted genomic DNA from each cell subset was spread evenly across all wells of several immunoSEQ 96-well plates, with each plate serving as a replicate. For sorted subsets, approximately 190 ng of genomic DNA, equivalent to about 30,000 T cell genomes, went into each replicate PCR. Purified libraries were quantified with a Qubit 3.0 fluorometer, sized on a Bioanalyzer 2100, and re-quantified with the KAPA Library Quantification kit. Each immunoSEQ 96-well plate was sequenced on its own single-read 150-cycle Illumina NextSeq 550 flow cell. The authors processed their data as follows. Because only junctional sequences without quality scores were contained in the immunoSEQ output, filtering matching that applied to full-length reads could not be performed. To assign V/J genes and CDR3, sequences were annotated against IMGT germline references using PyIR, a Python wrapper for IgBLAST v1.9. Any read was removed if the V/J assignment was weak (E-value above 1e-6), the CDR3 was missing, or the read contained stop codons, out-of-frame junctions, or ambiguous translated residues. A V3J clonotype was defined by an identical inferred V gene, J gene, and CDR3 amino acid sequence. Percentage overlap between repertoires was calculated by dividing the number of shared unique clonotypes by the size of the smaller repertoire. Richness of each repertoire was evaluated using RTK rarefaction, the Chao1 estimator, and Recon v2.1 estimates of unobserved clonotypes. For all TCRbeta clonotypes obtained by the gDNA method from a handful of donors, generation probabilities were computed with OLGA. Entries here come from immuneACCESS through TCRdb and include only in-frame sequences with V and J called. Some clones fail to appear in such tables; in the studies checked, an unresolved V gene covers under half of the shortfall, and the cause of the remainder is unknown. D and trimming come from the DNA, and the V and J calls and clone size come from that table. Here the sample has 1.4 million or so clones; around 98.5% occur a single time. The ten largest clones add up to about 0.34% of the sample.

Including the terminal cysteine and phenylalanine, the CDR3 comprises 15 residues. Only the CDR3 part of the read is kept: 45 bases, read in frame from the first base. V is reduced by 2 bases and J by 2 bases, leaving a spacing of 7 bases between them. In the germline V gene, CDR1 corresponds to SGHTA and CDR2 to FQGNSA. Study-wide conclusions, independent of this receptor: Naive subsets generally had larger estimated clonotype richness than memory subsets did. The small number of donors limited the genetic and exposure-history diversity represented. Sampling was restricted to blood, and TCR repertoires in tissues likely differ from the TCR repertoires found in blood. Clonotypes shared by all four sorted-subset donors showed higher generation probabilities than non-shared clonotypes. Around 5% of naive CD4, around 3.5% of naive CD8, 2.3% of memory CD4, and 0.4% of memory CD8 clonotypes were shared across a few donors. Incomplete sequencing was indicated by rarefaction of sorted-subset datasets, despite the large sequencing depth. Based on pairwise subsampling, the degree of clonotype sharing among donors was expected to be affected by sequencing depth.

Healthy HIV-negative adults with no recently reported acute infections or vaccinations were included as donors. All donors were Caucasian adults living in Nashville, Tennessee, USA. CD4+ T cells were enriched through magnetic negative selection, after which naive cells were positively selected on CD45RA and the remaining negative fraction served as the memory subset. After blood collection by leukapheresis, PBMCs were isolated using Ficoll-Histopaque density gradient centrifugation and then cryopreserved in the vapor phase of liquid nitrogen. Analytical flow cytometry was used to check the purity and quantity of each magnetically sorted T cell population. From each sorted fraction, genomic DNA was isolated and quantified by UV absorbance on a Nanodrop 2000c. As concerns this clone: Its antigen is still unknown. No much larger clonotype is one base removed from it; base qualities were not supplied.

The receptor chain draws on TRBV7-2 and TRBJ2-6, and TRBD2 may be the D gene, going by 5 matching bases. The sample taken for sequencing was naive CD4+ T cells sorted from blood. The sample's cell subset or site label, in plain terms: CD45RA+ positively selected. The origin of this receptor is a man younger than 45 in good health. The encoded CDR3 is CASSLTRAGANVLTF. The DNA is as follows: TGTGCCAGCAGCTTAACTAGGGCTGGGGCCAACGTCCTGACTTTC.